The T cell receptor beta chain described here comes from a study of T cell responses to AZD1222 COVID-19 vaccine. General observations from the study: It was only after the peak T cell response that any repertoires were sampled. The donor group comprised mostly white British people and more females; the analysis possibly underestimated clonal diversity. Spike-specific TCR depth and breadth grew after two AZD1222 doses.

Some clones are missing from TCRdb's copy, which holds only in-frame ones; the method was immunoSEQ multiplex PCR. There are roughly 120,000 clones in the sample; about nine tenths occur only once, and approximately 5.4% lies in the top ten. Trimming shortened V by 0 bases and J by 2 bases, and 7 bases separated the two germline ends. This CDR3 has 14 residues. CDR1 is LGHNA and CDR2 is YSLEER in the germline V gene. For this clone: Its cognate antigen is unknown.

The rearrangement links TRBV4-3 to TRBJ1-1; no clear D gene. The sample here was peripheral blood, taken on day 0 of AZD1222 vaccination. This TCR came from an adult in good health. CDR3 DNA sequence: TGCGCCAGCAGCCAAGACCGATATAACACTGAAGCTTTCTTT. Amino acid sequence: CASSQDRYNTEAFF.